The 5 T cell receptor beta chains below were found in one sample sequenced in a study of CD4 T cells in relation to SARS-CoV-2 and coronaviruses. Assay used: immunoSEQ multiplex PCR; TCRdb lists only in-frame clones, some missing. In the table there are 58,000 or so clones, just over 90% of which are singletons. The sequencing sample was made of naive CD4+ T cells from PBMCs. Regarding subset: naive CD4+ T cells isolated by negative enrichment. These receptor sequences come from an adult with COVID-19.

The CDR3 loop reads CASSSPGQSPLHF. The CDR3 DNA reads as TGTGCCAGCAGCTCCCCGGGGCAATCACCCCTCCACTTT. The rearrangement joins TRBV7-8 to TRBJ1-6; a possible D gene is TRBD1 (5 bases). The CDR3 covers 13 residues. Germline CDR1 and CDR2: SGHVS and FQNEAQ. V shed 4 bases and J shed 10 bases, with 11 bases lying between them.

The gene calls are TRBV9 and TRBJ2-7; D is undetermined. Between the trimmed V and J ends, which lost 4 bases and 5 bases, there was a span of 10 bases. The CDR3 sequence is 12 residues long. CDR1 and CDR2 from the germline V gene are SGDLS and YYNGEE. CDR3 DNA: TGTGCCAGCAGCCCAGCCGCGAACGAGCAGTACTTC. It translates to CASSPAANEQYF.

V is TRBV5-8 and J is TRBJ2-5; 9 bases align to TRBD2. The CDR3 is 14 residues long. V trimming: 5 bases; J trimming: 4 bases; junction bases outside the gene matches: 6. Germline CDR1 and CDR2: SGHTS and YDEGEE. The CDR3 is CASRMTSGAETQYF. CDR3 DNA sequence: TGTGCCAGCAGGATGACTAGCGGTGCAGAGACCCAGTACTTC.

The rearrangement links TRBV7-9 to TRBJ2-1, with TRBD2 matching 14 bases. The CDR3 is 18 residues long. Unmatched junction bases numbered 13, after V lost 5 bases and J lost 7 bases. Germline CDR1 SEHNR, CDR2 FQNEAQ (reference sequence). In DNA, the CDR3 is TGTGCCAGCAGCGTAATACCGGGACTAGCGGGAGCTGGTAATGAGCAGTTCTTC. Its protein is CASSVIPGLAGAGNEQFF.

This rearrangement joins TRBV24-1 to TRBJ2-7; 9 positions agree with TRBD1. V trimming: 7 bases; J trimming: 2 bases; junction bases outside the gene matches: 2. The length of the CDR3 is 13 residues. Germline values: CDR1 KGHDR, CDR2 SFDVKD. CDR3 sequence reads: CATSTGGTYEQYF. The CDR3, as DNA: TGTGCCACCAGCACAGGGGGCACCTACGAGCAGTACTTC.